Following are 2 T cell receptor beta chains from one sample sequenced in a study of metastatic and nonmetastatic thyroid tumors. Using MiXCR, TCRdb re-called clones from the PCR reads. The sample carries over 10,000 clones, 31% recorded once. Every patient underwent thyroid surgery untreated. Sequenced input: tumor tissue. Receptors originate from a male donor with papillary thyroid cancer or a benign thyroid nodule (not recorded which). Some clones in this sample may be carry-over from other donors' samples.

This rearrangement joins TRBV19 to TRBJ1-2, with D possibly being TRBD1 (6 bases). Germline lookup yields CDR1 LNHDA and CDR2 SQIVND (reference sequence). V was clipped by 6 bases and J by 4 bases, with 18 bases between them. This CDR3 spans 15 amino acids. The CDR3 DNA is TGTGCCAGTAGGTACCTAGACAGGACCTCCTATGGCTACACCTTC. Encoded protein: CASRYLDRTSYGYTF. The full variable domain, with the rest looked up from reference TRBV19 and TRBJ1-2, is DGGITQSPKYLFRKEGQNVTLSCEQNLNHDAMYWYRQDPGQGLRLIYYSQIVNDFQKGDIAEGYSVSREKKESFPLTVTSAQKNPTAFYLCASRYLDRTSYGYTFGSGTRLTVV.

This CDR3 is CSARAPGLETNEQFF. The CDR3 bases are TGCAGTGCTAGAGCCCCGGGACTAGAGACCAATGAGCAGTTCTTC. V gene TRBV20-1 combines with J gene TRBJ2-1; 8 nucleotides agree with TRBD2. The V gene end was trimmed by 1 base and the J gene end by 6 bases; junction bases not matched to a gene: 8. This CDR3 spans 15 amino acids. The germline V gene encodes CDR1 DFQATT and CDR2 SNEGSKA (reference sequence).